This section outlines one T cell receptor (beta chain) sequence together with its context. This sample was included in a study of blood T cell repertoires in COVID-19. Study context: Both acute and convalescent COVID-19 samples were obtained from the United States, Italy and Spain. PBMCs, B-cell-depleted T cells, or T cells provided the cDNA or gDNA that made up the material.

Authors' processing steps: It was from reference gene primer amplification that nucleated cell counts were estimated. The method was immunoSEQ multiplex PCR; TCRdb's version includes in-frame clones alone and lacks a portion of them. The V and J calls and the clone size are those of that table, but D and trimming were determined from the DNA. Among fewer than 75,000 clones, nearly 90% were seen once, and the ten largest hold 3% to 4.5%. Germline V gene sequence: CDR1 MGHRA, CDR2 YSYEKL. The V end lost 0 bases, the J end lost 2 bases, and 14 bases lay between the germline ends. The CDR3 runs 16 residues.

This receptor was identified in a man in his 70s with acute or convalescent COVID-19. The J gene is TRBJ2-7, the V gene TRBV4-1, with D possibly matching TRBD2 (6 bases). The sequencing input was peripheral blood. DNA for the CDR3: TGCGCCAGCAGCCAAGAAGGGACCAGGACTACCTACGAGCAGTACTTC. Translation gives CASSQEGTRTTYEQYF.